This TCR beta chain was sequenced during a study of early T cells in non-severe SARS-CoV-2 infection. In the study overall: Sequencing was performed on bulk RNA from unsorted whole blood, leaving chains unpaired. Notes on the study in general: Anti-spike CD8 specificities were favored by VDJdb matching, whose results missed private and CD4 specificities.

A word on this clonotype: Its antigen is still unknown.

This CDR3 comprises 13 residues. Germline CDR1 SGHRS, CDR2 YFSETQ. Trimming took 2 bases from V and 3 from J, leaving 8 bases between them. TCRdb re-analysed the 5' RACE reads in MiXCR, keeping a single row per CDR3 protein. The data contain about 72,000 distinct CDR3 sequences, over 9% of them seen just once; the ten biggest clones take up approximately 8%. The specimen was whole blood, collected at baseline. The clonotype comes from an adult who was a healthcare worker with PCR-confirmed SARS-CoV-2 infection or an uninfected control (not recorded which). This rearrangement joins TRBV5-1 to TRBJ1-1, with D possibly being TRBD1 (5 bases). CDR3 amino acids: CASSLGRDTEAFF. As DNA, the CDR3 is TGCGCCAGCAGCTTAGGCAGGGACACTGAAGCTTTCTTT.